The T cell receptor (beta chain) under discussion was sequenced for a study of technical replicates of blood from a few donors. Trimming took off 2 bases at V and 8 bases at J, with 18 bases between the two ends. The V gene's germline CDR1 is MNHNS and CDR2 SASEGT. The CDR3 runs 16 residues. TCRdb's copy holds only in-frame clones and misses some; the assay was immunoSEQ multiplex PCR. Of 60,000 to 90,000 clones in the sample, approximately 96% were seen once. This clone was detected a few times. The J gene is TRBJ1-4, the V gene TRBV6-1; tentative D call: TRBD1 (5 bases). The sequence was collected from a human donor in good health. The specimen was T cells isolated from PBMCs. This CDR3 is CASSESSIGAYEKLFF. CDR3 DNA: TGTGCCAGCAGTGAATCCAGTATAGGGGCCTACGAAAAACTGTTTTTT.